Each of the 13 T cell receptor beta chains below was sequenced from the same sample in a study of T-cell reconstitution after alpha-beta-depleted transplantation in children. For TCRbeta, the library was prepared with unique molecular identifiers. TCRdb reprocessed the PCR reads via MiXCR and lists one record per CDR3 protein. The repertoire includes 350,000 to 500,000 distinct CDR3 sequences, 43% of them detected once, and under 35% sits in the top ten. The sequences come from PBMCs, collected before TCRalphabeta/CD19-depleted stem cell transplant. These receptors were collected from a girl under 10 years old with aplastic anemia, due to receive a stem cell transplant.

The rearrangement links TRBV15 to TRBJ2-7; 7 bases are shared with TRBD1. V lost 2 bases to trimming and J lost 3 bases; unmatched junction nucleotides: 7. CDR1 is LNHNV and CDR2 is YYDKDF in the germline V gene (reference sequence). The CDR3 covers 15 residues. This CDR3 is CATSRNGQVYYEQYF. The CDR3 coding sequence is TGTGCCACCAGCAGAAATGGACAGGTCTACTACGAGCAGTACTTC.

This clonotype occurred a few times. The chain has TRBV7-2 and TRBJ1-5; no reliable D call. The germline V gene has CDR1 SGHTA and CDR2 FQGNSA. The CDR3 totals 13 residues. The V gene lost 5 bases and the J gene lost 7 bases, with 12 bases spanning the gap. The CDR3 here is CASSRPPRQPQHF. CDR3 nucleotide sequence: TGTGCCAGCAGCCGTCCCCCTCGCCAGCCCCAGCATTTT.

The V call is TRBV20-1, the J call TRBJ2-3, with D maybe TRBD2 (5 bases). V lost 6 bases and J 3 bases, leaving 10 bases between the germline ends. Germline V lookup: CDR1 DFQATT, CDR2 SNEGSKA (reference sequence). This CDR3 is 12 amino acids long. In DNA form, the CDR3 reads TGCAGTGCCCCCGGACTTACAGATACGCAGTATTTT. Translated, it gives CSAPGLTDTQYF.

The rearrangement joins TRBV4-1 to TRBJ2-1; TRBD1 aligns across 12 bases. Per the germline V gene, CDR1 is MGHRA and CDR2 is YSYEKL. V was pared by 6 bases and J by 9 bases, with 12 bases of the junction left unmatched. CDR3 length equals 16 residues. CDR3 in amino acids: CASRQTPGQGASEQFF. The CDR3 DNA follows: TGCGCCAGCAGGCAAACCCCGGGACAGGGGGCAAGTGAGCAGTTCTTC.

V gene TRBV5-1 combines with J gene TRBJ2-3; TRBD1 agrees at 11 bases. Germline V CDR1 and CDR2: SGHRS, YFSETQ. The CDR3 extends over 17 amino acids. Trimming cost V 4 bases and J 2 bases; bases outside gene matches: 9. CDR3 region: CASSPSGTGGLTDTQYF. In DNA form, the CDR3 reads TGCGCCAGCAGCCCCTCCGGGACAGGGGGGCTCACAGATACGCAGTATTTT. Full variable domain (missing parts from reference TRBV5-1 and TRBJ2-3): KAGVTQTPRYLIKTRGQQVTLSCSPISGHRSVSWYQQTPGQGLQFLFEYFSETQRNKGNFPGRFSGRQFSNSRSEMNVSTLELGDSALYLCASSPSGTGGLTDTQYFGPGTRLTVL.

The CDR3 is CASSLPSGRDTQYF. The CDR3 bases are TGCGCCAGCAGCTTGCCCAGCGGGAGAGATACGCAGTATTTT. The chain combines TRBV5-1 with TRBJ2-3; 8 nucleotides line up with TRBD2. Losses at the gene ends were 1 base for V and 5 bases for J; bases not matched to a gene: 3. Germline CDR1 reads SGHRS; CDR2 reads YFSETQ. The CDR3 is 14 amino acids.

This clonotype was seen more than once but under ten times. The V call is TRBV19, the J call TRBJ2-1, with D unclear. Per the germline V gene, CDR1 is LNHDA and CDR2 is SQIVND (reference sequence). CDR3 length: 13 residues. Deletions cut 4 bases from V and 9 bases from J, with 13 bases between. The CDR3 sequence is CASSTPWKGEQFF. The CDR3 coding sequence is TGTGCCAGTAGTACCCCTTGGAAAGGTGAGCAGTTCTTC.

This chain links TRBV5-1 with TRBJ2-7; possible D gene TRBD1, 5 bases. The germline CDR1 and CDR2 sequences are SGHRS and YFSETQ. V was trimmed by 4 bases and J by 4 bases, leaving 24 bases between them. The CDR3 has 17 amino acids. CDR3 sequence (DNA): TGCGCCAGCAGCCCCGCCCCGCAGGGCCCTACGAGGTACGAGCAGTACTTC. Amino acids: CASSPAPQGPTRYEQYF.

This clonotype was picked up many times. The chain joins TRBV20-1 to TRBJ1-2, with 9 bases aligning to TRBD1. CDR1 DFQATT and CDR2 SNEGSKA come from the germline V gene (reference sequence). The CDR3 consists of 16 residues. V was pared by 7 bases and J by 4 bases, with 16 bases of the junction left unmatched. CDR3 protein: CSVIGRDRAFSYGYTF. The CDR3, as DNA: TGCAGTGTTATTGGGAGGGACAGGGCGTTTTCCTATGGCTACACCTTC.

The chain joins TRBV20-1 to TRBJ2-5; unclear D gene. The length of the CDR3 is 11 residues. Germline CDR1 is DFQATT and CDR2 is SNEGSKA (reference sequence). V gave up 6 bases and J gave up 4 bases, with 9 bases separating them. CDR3 sequence: CSAQSSETQYF. CDR3 bases: TGCAGTGCCCAATCCTCAGAGACCCAGTACTTC.

The gene calls are TRBV5-1 and TRBJ1-2, with D perhaps TRBD1 (6 bases). This CDR3 comprises 14 residues. From germline, CDR1 is SGHRS and CDR2 YFSETQ. With 4 bases removed from V and 5 bases from J, the gap between germline ends came to 15 bases. The CDR3 spells CASSLDSKPYGYTF. CDR3 in DNA: TGCGCCAGCAGCCTGGACAGTAAACCGTATGGCTACACCTTC.

The sample holds a few counts of this clonotype. The chain has TRBV6-1 and TRBJ2-1, with D uncertain. The CDR3 loop spans 14 amino acids. The V gene's germline CDR1 is MNHNS and CDR2 SASEGT. Trimming cost V 4 bases and J 9 bases, with 16 bases left between them. As DNA, the CDR3 is TGTGCCAGCAGTGGGCCTGTTTCCCGCGGTGAGCAGTTCTTC. This encodes CASSGPVSRGEQFF.

This clonotype occurred a few times. J is TRBJ2-1 and V is TRBV20-1; the match to TRBD2 covers 14 bases. This CDR3 spans 17 amino acids. Germline CDR1 and CDR2: DFQATT and SNEGSKA (reference sequence). The V gene end was trimmed by 6 bases and the J gene end by 1 base; junction bases not matched to a gene: 8. CDR3 nucleotides: TGCAGTGCAAACCCGGGACTAGCGGGAGCGTCCTACAATGAGCAGTTCTTC. Encoded protein: CSANPGLAGASYNEQFF.